A single TCR beta chain is shown here with its context. Antigen unknown. Profiling relied on immunoSEQ multiplex PCR, and the TCRdb table lists in-frame clones only, not all of them. The repertoire holds approximately 200,000 clones, about 89% seen once, with around 2.5% in the top ten. CDR1 is LNHDA, CDR2 SQIVND, per germline (reference sequence). The CDR3 extends over 15 amino acids. The ends lost 6 bases at V and 5 bases at J; junction bases unmatched: 8. This record belongs to a study of T cell responses to AZD1222 COVID-19 vaccine. Overall study results and limits: The study found Spike-specific TCR breadth and depth rose after two AZD1222 doses. Without day 14 samples, only post-peak T cell repertoires were studied. Clonal diversity was possibly underestimated, and the donors were mostly white British, with more females.

This clonotype originated in an adult in good health. The sequencing here drew on peripheral blood, taken on day 0 of MenACWY control vaccination. This chain joins TRBV19 and TRBJ2-2, with 8 bases that match TRBD2. The CDR3 sequence is CASRRGLVGTGELFF. The CDR3 DNA reads as TGTGCCAGTAGAAGGGGACTAGTTGGGACCGGGGAGCTGTTTTTT.